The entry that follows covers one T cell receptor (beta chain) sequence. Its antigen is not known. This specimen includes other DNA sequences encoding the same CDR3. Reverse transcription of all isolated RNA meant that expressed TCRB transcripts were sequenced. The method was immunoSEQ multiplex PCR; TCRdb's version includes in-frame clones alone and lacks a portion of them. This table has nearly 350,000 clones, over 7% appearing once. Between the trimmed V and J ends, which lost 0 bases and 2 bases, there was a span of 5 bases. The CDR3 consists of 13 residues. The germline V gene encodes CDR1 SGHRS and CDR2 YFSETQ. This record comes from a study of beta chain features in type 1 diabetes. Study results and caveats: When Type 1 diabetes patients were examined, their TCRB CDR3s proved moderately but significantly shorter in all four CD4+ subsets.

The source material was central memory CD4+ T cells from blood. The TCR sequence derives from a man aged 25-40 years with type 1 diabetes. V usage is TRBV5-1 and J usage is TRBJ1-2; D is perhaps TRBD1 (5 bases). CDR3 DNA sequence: TGCGCCAGCAGCTTGGGGGGGAACTATGGCTACACCTTC. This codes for CASSLGGNYGYTF.